The clone carrying this T cell receptor (beta chain) was observed a handful of times. Antigen specificity is unknown. Researchers made TCR cDNA using 5'RACE template switching, and this step added a universal primer site and UMIs. TCRdb reprocessed the 5' RACE reads with MiXCR, giving one entry per CDR3 protein. Here the sample spans hundreds of thousands of distinct CDR3 sequences, about 12% being singletons. This entry belongs to a study of T cells after yellow fever vaccination. Study conclusions and caveats: Subsequent to the booster, the majority of primary-vaccination clones reappeared (about 97% CD4, 88% CD8).

The CDR3 runs 15 residues. The origin of this receptor is a man aged 25-45 years who received the YFV17D yellow fever vaccine. The specimen comprised PBMCs, sampled on the day of the yellow fever booster vaccination. The chain combines TRBV21-1 with TRBJ2-7; TRBD2 is the table's D call, not checked against the DNA. TRBV21-1 constitutes a pseudogene. CDR3 sequence reads: CASSNRTSGTDEQYF. Written as DNA, the CDR3 is TGTGCCAGCAGCAACCGGACTAGCGGGACGGATGAGCAGTACTTC.